This is a list of T cell receptor beta chains from one sample in a study of blood T cell repertoires in COVID-19. Only in-frame clones appear in the TCRdb table, and some are missing; sequencing was by immunoSEQ multiplex PCR. The repertoire consists of 150,000 to 200,000 clones, with approximately 79% occurring once and the leading ten covering approximately 3%. Material: peripheral blood. All receptors come from a woman of 80 years or more with acute or convalescent COVID-19. CDR3s include the opening cysteine and the closing phenylalanine or tryptophan. The D gene is left open where the match is weak. Rows give clone size only sometimes, using once, few, many, or a class for an expanded clone.

size	D	J	V	DNA	CDR3
few	NA	TRBJ2-7	TRBV28	TGTGCCAGCAGTTTGACTCAGGGAAGTGCCCACGAGCAGTACTTC	CASSLTQGSAHEQYF
NA	NA	TRBJ1-3	TRBV7-9	TGTGCCAGCAGTTACACGACTAACTCTGGAAACACCATATATTTT	CASSYTTNSGNTIYF
few	TRBD1	TRBJ2-2	TRBV12-3/TRBV12-4	TGTGCCAGCAGTTTTCAGGGGGCCGGGGAGCTGTTTTTT	CASSFQGAGELFF
NA	NA	TRBJ1-5	TRBV28	TGTGCCAGCAGAACCCCCCAGGGGAGTCAGCCCCAGCATTTT	CASRTPQGSQPQHF
few	NA	TRBJ2-1	TRBV7-3	TGTGCCAGCAGCTTAAACCAGTACAATGAGCAGTTCTTC	CASSLNQYNEQFF
NA	NA	TRBJ2-5	TRBV2	TGTGCCAGCAGGGGCGAGGAGACCCAGTACTTC	CASRGEETQYF
NA	NA	TRBJ1-2	TRBV29-1	TGCAGCGTTGTGCGGGACGACACAGATTACACCTTC	CSVVRDDTDYTF
once	TRBD1	TRBJ2-7	TRBV30	TGTGCCTGGGGGACAGGGGGATCCTACGAGCAGTACTTC	CAWGTGGSYEQYF
once	NA	TRBJ2-2	TRBV2	TGTGCCAGCAGATTTAGGGGGACCGGGGAGCTGTTTTTT	CASRFRGTGELFF
NA	TRBD1	TRBJ1-1	TRBV6-5	TGTGCCAGCAGTCCGACAGGGAAGACCACTGAAGCTTTCTTT	CASSPTGKTTEAFF
NA	NA	TRBJ1-1	TRBV6-5	TGTGCCAGCAGTCCCCGGGGGGACGTGAACACTGAAGCTTTCTTT	CASSPRGDVNTEAFF
once	TRBD2	TRBJ2-7	TRBV6-9	TGTGCCAGCAGCCAACTAGCGGGGCCCCCCTACGAGCAGTACTTC	CASSQLAGPPYEQYF
few	NA	TRBJ1-1	TRBV30	TGTGCCTGTGTCCCGGGGGGTGGCGACACTGAAGCTTTCTTT	CACVPGGGDTEAFF
NA	NA	TRBJ1-5	TRBV19	TGTGCCAGTAGTCTCGAGAGGCTGCCCCAGCATTTT	CASSLERLPQHF
NA	NA	TRBJ1-1	TRBV28	TGTGCCAGCCGAGGTTTAGGGGCCCCCAGCCGAGCTTTCTTT	CASRGLGAPSRAFF
once	NA	TRBJ2-7	TRBV18	TGTGCCAGCTCACCGGAGCACGAGCAGTACTTC	CASSPEHEQYF
NA	TRBD2	TRBJ2-1	TRBV7-6	TGTGCCAGCAGCTTAGCGGCTAGCGGCCCCAATGAGCAGTTCTTC	CASSLAASGPNEQFF
NA	TRBD1	TRBJ1-6	TRBV5-4	TGTGCCAGCAGCACCGGACAGGGTGGTAATTCACCCCTCCACTTT	CASSTGQGGNSPLHF
NA	TRBD2	TRBJ2-1	TRBV15	TGTGCCACCAGCAGAGATAAGGTAGCGGGAGTAAATGAGCAGTTCTTC	CATSRDKVAGVNEQFF
NA	TRBD1	TRBJ1-4	TRBV7-9	TGTGCCAGCAGCTTAGAGCCTACAGGGGTGAATGAAAAACTGTTTTTT	CASSLEPTGVNEKLFF
NA	TRBD1	TRBJ1-6	TRBV27	TGTGCCAGCAAGTACGACAGGGTTAATTCACCCCTCCACTTT	CASKYDRVNSPLHF
once	NA	TRBJ2-1	TRBV19	TGTGCCAGTAGTATAGGACACCTAGCCAACAATGAGCAGTTCTTC	CASSIGHLANNEQFF
NA	NA	TRBJ1-5	TRBV7-8	TGTGCCAGCAGCTTATTGGAGTATAGCAATCAGCCCCAGCATTTT	CASSLLEYSNQPQHF
NA	TRBD1	TRBJ1-5	TRBV9	TGTGCCAGCAGCGTGTCAACAGGGGTAGGTCAGCCCCAGCATTTT	CASSVSTGVGQPQHF
NA	TRBD2	TRBJ2-3	TRBV5-1	TGCGCCAGCAGCTTTCGGACTAGCGCTTCCACAGATACGCAGTATTTT	CASSFRTSASTDTQYF
once	TRBD2	TRBJ2-3	TRBV13	TGTGCCAGCAGCTCTAGCGGGAGATCGAACACAGATACGCAGTATTTT	CASSSSGRSNTDTQYF
NA	NA	TRBJ1-5	TRBV12-3/TRBV12-4	TGTGCCAGCAGTACAGGGTCGGCTCAGCCCCAGCATTTT	CASSTGSAQPQHF
once	TRBD1	TRBJ1-2	TRBV28	TGTGCCAGCAGTTCGGACAGGTATGGCTACACCTTC	CASSSDRYGYTF
once	NA	TRBJ1-5	TRBV2	TGTGCCAGCAGTGAATTAAGGGAGGAGCCCCAGCATTTT	CASSELREEPQHF
few	NA	TRBJ2-1	TRBV18	TGTGCCAGCTCACGATCTAGCAGCGGTGAGCAGTTCTTC	CASSRSSSGEQFF
few	NA	TRBJ1-6	TRBV28	TGTGCCAGCACGCAGGGAAATTCACCCCTCCACTTT	CASTQGNSPLHF
NA	NA	TRBJ2-2	TRBV9	TGTGCCAGCAGTCCAGGGTTCGGGAGCACCGGGGAGCTGTTTTTT	CASSPGFGSTGELFF
NA	NA	TRBJ2-1	TRBV2	TGTGCCAGCTGGGGCGGGACCACCGATCAAAGCTCCTACAATGAGCAGTTCTTC	CASWGGTTDQSSYNEQFF
NA	NA	TRBJ1-1	TRBV7-8	TGTGCCAGCAGCTTACCCCTGCAGGGTGAAGCTTTCTTT	CASSLPLQGEAFF
NA	TRBD1	TRBJ2-6	TRBV5-4	TGTGCCAGCAGCCCTGTCCAGGGGGCTGGGGCCAACGTCCTGACTTTC	CASSPVQGAGANVLTF
NA	TRBD2	TRBJ2-1	TRBV6-5	TGTGCCAGCAGTTACTCTAGCGGGGCCTACAATGAGCAGTTCTTC	CASSYSSGAYNEQFF
few	NA	TRBJ2-6	TRBV6-6	TGTGCCACCACAGGGTCTGGGGCCAACGTCCTGACTTTC	CATTGSGANVLTF
NA	TRBD1	TRBJ1-3	TRBV4-1	TGCGCCAGCAGCCCCACCAGGGGGCCGATGGGGGGAAACACCATATATTTT	CASSPTRGPMGGNTIYF
NA	TRBD1	TRBJ1-2	TRBV19	TGTGCCAGTAGTAGCTACAGGGGTTGGACCTATGGCTACACCTTC	CASSSYRGWTYGYTF
NA	NA	TRBJ2-7	TRBV7-3	TGTGCCAGCAGCTTAACGCACGGAGTATACGAGCAGTACTTC	CASSLTHGVYEQYF
NA	TRBD2	TRBJ2-5	TRBV18	TGTGCCAGCTCACCACGGGGACTAGCGGGTAAACAAGAGACCCAGTACTTC	CASSPRGLAGKQETQYF
NA	NA	TRBJ2-7	TRBV19	TGTGCCAGTAGTATGACAGCTACTCGAGGAACGGAGCAGTACTTC	CASSMTATRGTEQYF
NA	TRBD2	TRBJ2-1	TRBV5-1	TGCGCCAGCAGCACACTAGCGGGAGGCCTCTCCTACAATGAGCAGTTCTTC	CASSTLAGGLSYNEQFF
NA	TRBD2	TRBJ2-7	TRBV7-8	TGTGCCAGCAGCCTGAATAGCGGGGAGCAGTACTTC	CASSLNSGEQYF
NA	TRBD2	TRBJ2-5	TRBV11-3	TGTGCCAGCAGCCAAGAGGGACTAGCGGGAGCAGAGACCCAGTACTTC	CASSQEGLAGAETQYF
NA	NA	TRBJ2-5	TRBV19	TGTGCCAGTAGTATCATGGAGACCCAGTACTTC	CASSIMETQYF
NA	TRBD1	TRBJ1-5	TRBV24-1	TGTGCCACCAGTAGAGGGGACAGTCCTAATCAGCCCCAGCATTTT	CATSRGDSPNQPQHF
few	NA	TRBJ2-1	TRBV30	TGTGCCGGGAGCCGGGATCAAATGCTTGAGCAGTTCTTC	CAGSRDQMLEQFF
NA	NA	TRBJ1-4	TRBV12-3/TRBV12-4	TGTGCCAGCAGTTTAATCGGAAAACTGTTTTTT	CASSLIGKLFF
NA	NA	TRBJ2-2	TRBV2	TGTGCCAGCCGCGGATGGGGCTTTAACACCGGGGAGCTGTTTTTT	CASRGWGFNTGELFF
NA	TRBD1	TRBJ1-2	TRBV4-1	TGCGCCAGCAGCCAGGGGACAGGACTTCTCTATGGCTACACCTTC	CASSQGTGLLYGYTF
NA	NA	TRBJ2-7	TRBV11-2	TGTGCCAGCAGCCCGGGTGTGGGGCAGTACTTC	CASSPGVGQYF
few	TRBD1	TRBJ2-7	TRBV12-3/TRBV12-4	TGTGCCAGCAGCTGGGACAGGGGTCGCGAGCAGTACTTC	CASSWDRGREQYF